Here is one T cell receptor (beta chain) with its context. Its antigen is as yet unknown. The data were obtained in a study of OX40 agonist ivuxolimab in advanced cancers. Points from the study as a whole: Part of the nonresponder group also had normalized T-cell clonal expansion that was low.

There are 14 residues in the CDR3. V lost 5 bases and J 4 bases, leaving 12 bases between the germline ends. Germline CDR1 and CDR2: MNHNS and SASEGT. Here immunoSEQ multiplex PCR was the method, and the copy in TCRdb shows in-frame clones only, minus some. The table records fewer than 100,000 clones, around 83% of them present only once. The rearrangement uses TRBV6-1 and TRBJ2-1, with a tentative D call TRBD2 (6 bases). The clonotype originates from an adult with an advanced solid tumor such as melanoma, head and neck, liver or kidney cancer. The starting material was CD4+ or CD8+ T cells sorted from blood, obtained in a trial of the OX40 agonist ivuxolimab. CDR3 protein: CASSSAGIYNEQFF. The CDR3 nucleotides read TGTGCCAGCAGTAGCGCGGGAATTTACAATGAGCAGTTCTTC.